One sample yielded the 13 T cell receptor beta chains listed below, sequenced in a study of T cells in localized non-small cell lung cancer. The data were produced by immunoSEQ multiplex PCR, yet TCRdb's version contains in-frame clones alone and is incomplete. The data show roughly 7,300 clones, just over 90% seen once. The material sequenced was peripheral blood mononuclear cells, taken before any cancer treatment. The receptors here all came from a male donor at least 60 years old with stage II lung adenocarcinoma.

The V call is TRBV19, the J call TRBJ1-2; D is undetermined. The CDR3 has 14 amino acids. Germline V gives CDR1 LNHDA, CDR2 SQIVND (reference sequence). V was clipped by 3 bases and J by 4 bases, with 12 bases between them. The CDR3 sequence is CASSMAPAAYGYTF. As DNA, the CDR3 is TGTGCCAGTAGTATGGCACCCGCGGCCTATGGCTACACCTTC.

The count of this clone is one. The chain uses TRBV9 and TRBJ1-4; D remains unclear. The CDR3 loop spans 16 amino acids. V was shortened by 0 bases and J by 1 base, with 10 bases between the two germline ends. The germline gives CDR1 SGDLS, CDR2 YYNGEE. In DNA, the CDR3 is TGTGCCAGCAGCGTAGGGTCTGGCAGAACTAATGAAAAACTGTTTTTT. Amino acid sequence: CASSVGSGRTNEKLFF.

This clone was detected only once. This chain links TRBV6-5 with TRBJ1-5; D is perhaps TRBD1 (5 bases). The CDR3 is made up of 11 amino acids. The V end was cut by 8 bases, the J end by 7 bases, with 9 bases between. Germline V lookup: CDR1 MNHEY, CDR2 SVGAGI. The CDR3 sequence is CASGALQPQHF. CDR3 DNA sequence: TGTGCCAGCGGGGCCTTGCAGCCCCAGCATTTT.

The chain recombines TRBV4-1 with TRBJ1-2, with D hard to call. This CDR3 has 12 residues. Trimming pared 1 base from V and 6 bases from J, leaving 6 bases between. Per germline, CDR1 MGHRA and CDR2 YSYEKL. The CDR3 region has the DNA TGCGCCAGCAGCCAAGTTTCGGATGGCTACACCTTC. Its translation is CASSQVSDGYTF.

The V gene is TRBV2, the J gene TRBJ1-2; tentative D call: TRBD1 (6 bases). Deletions cut 1 base from V and 7 bases from J, with 10 bases between. The CDR3 covers 13 residues. Germline V CDR1 and CDR2: SNHLY, FYNNEI. DNA for the CDR3: TGTGCCAGCAGTGAAGTACAGGGCATTGGCTACACCTTC. Protein product: CASSEVQGIGYTF.

This clone appeared a single time. The V gene is TRBV9, the J gene TRBJ2-1; D unclear. CDR1 and CDR2 from the germline V gene are SGDLS and YYNGEE. This CDR3 spans 11 amino acids. The V end lost 7 bases, the J end lost 5 bases, and 7 bases lay between the germline ends. The DNA of the CDR3 is TGTGCCAGCGGTTCCAACAATGAGCAGTTCTTC. Amino acid sequence: CASGSNNEQFF. Variable domain in full (rest from reference TRBV9 and TRBJ2-1): DSGVTQTPKHLITATGQRVTLRCSPRSGDLSVYWYQQSLDQGLQFLIQYYNGEERAKGNILERFSAQQFPDLHSELNLSSLELGDSALYFCASGSNNEQFFGPGTRLTVL.

The chain recombines TRBV7-6 with TRBJ1-2; D is ambiguous. Trimming took off 4 bases at V and 7 bases at J, with 25 bases between the two ends. The CDR3 covers 17 residues. Germline V gene data show CDR1 as SGHVS and CDR2 as FNYEAQ. CDR3 DNA: TGTGCCAGCAGCTCCCGGAGCGAGCCGAATAGTAGGGTTGGCTACACCTTC. Its translation: CASSSRSEPNSRVGYTF. Drawing the rest from reference TRBV7-6 and TRBJ1-2, the complete variable domain is GAGVSQSPRYKVTKRGQDVALRCDPISGHVSLYWYRQALGQGPEFLTYFNYEAQQDKSGLPNDRFSAERPEGSISTLTIQRTEQRDSAMYRCASSSRSEPNSRVGYTFGSGTRLTVV.

This clone showed up just once. The V call is TRBV25-1, the J call TRBJ2-1; D perhaps matches TRBD2 (5 bases). This CDR3 spans 12 amino acids. Trimming removed 7 bases from V and 9 bases from J, with 13 bases in between. CDR1 and CDR2 (germline): MGHDK, SYGVNS. CDR3: CASKLGGGEQFF. CDR3 coding DNA: TGTGCCAGCAAACTCGGTGGAGGTGAGCAGTTCTTC.

V usage is TRBV7-9 and J usage is TRBJ1-2; TRBD1 matches 9 bases. Germline CDR1 is SEHNR and CDR2 is FQNEAQ (reference sequence). The junction had 20 bases not matched to a gene; V was cut back by 4 bases and J by 5 bases. There are 19 residues in the CDR3. CDR3 nucleotides: TGTGCCAGCAGCTCCGGGGGACAGGGTGGGATCCAGGGTTGGTATGGCTACACCTTC. Protein: CASSSGGQGGIQGWYGYTF.

The rearrangement links TRBV4-1 to TRBJ2-1; possibly TRBD2 for D (7 bases). Germline CDR1 is MGHRA and CDR2 is YSYEKL. The CDR3 loop spans 18 amino acids. The V end was cut by 10 bases, the J end by 3 bases, with 28 bases between. In DNA, the CDR3 is TGCGCCACCACGGCCATCGGGTTGGCGGGGGCAGGCTACAATGAGCAGTTCTTC. Its protein is CATTAIGLAGAGYNEQFF.

The chain couples TRBV4-2 to TRBJ2-3, with TRBD1 matching over 9 bases. CDR1 LGHNA and CDR2 YNFKEQ come from the germline V gene. V gave up 1 base and J gave up 2 bases; unmatched junction bases: 10. CDR3 length: 18 residues. The CDR3 reads CASSQALRTGEHTDTQYF. CDR3 coding DNA: TGTGCCAGCAGCCAAGCCCTTAGGACAGGGGAACACACAGATACGCAGTATTTT.

This clone appeared once. The V gene is TRBV2, the J gene TRBJ2-1; D could derive from TRBD1 or TRBD2 (6 bases each). Germline loops: CDR1 SNHLY, CDR2 FYNNEI. The CDR3 runs to 16 residues. With 7 bases removed from V and 0 bases from J, the gap between germline ends came to 16 bases. Here the CDR3 DNA reads TGTGCCAGCACTGTCCAGGGGAGGAGCTCCTACAATGAGCAGTTCTTC. Protein sequence: CASTVQGRSSYNEQFF.

This chain uses TRBV10-3 with TRBJ2-7; 9 bases align to TRBD1. The CDR3 length is 15 residues. CDR1 is ENHRY and CDR2 is SYGVKD in the germline V gene. V was pared by 6 bases and J by 1 base, with 7 bases of the junction left unmatched. CDR3 loop: CAISPGQGISYEQYF. The CDR3, as DNA: TGTGCCATCAGCCCGGGACAGGGTATATCCTACGAGCAGTACTTC.